This T cell receptor (beta chain) originates from a study of blood T cells in healthy people across ages. The second PCR ran roughly 6 to 11 cycles with a sample-barcoded 5' primer and J-beta primers. TCRdb ran MiXCR on the 5' RACE reads and lists one entry per CDR3 protein. The sample lists more than 1,000,000 distinct CDR3 sequences; about 23% were seen once. The data were also submitted as part of a second study, on T cells of mothers and their children.

Sequencing input: blood. The sequence was collected from a girl aged 2 to 10 in good health.

The DNA of the CDR3 is TGTGCCAGCAGTTATCAACTAGCGGGAGGGCCAAGCTCCTACAATGAGCAGTTCTTC. Its protein product is CASSYQLAGGPSSYNEQFF. The chain has TRBV12-3 or TRBV12-4 and TRBJ2-1; 13 nucleotides align to TRBD2. V lost 4 bases, J lost 0 bases, and 9 bases stayed unmatched. The CDR3 extends over 19 amino acids.